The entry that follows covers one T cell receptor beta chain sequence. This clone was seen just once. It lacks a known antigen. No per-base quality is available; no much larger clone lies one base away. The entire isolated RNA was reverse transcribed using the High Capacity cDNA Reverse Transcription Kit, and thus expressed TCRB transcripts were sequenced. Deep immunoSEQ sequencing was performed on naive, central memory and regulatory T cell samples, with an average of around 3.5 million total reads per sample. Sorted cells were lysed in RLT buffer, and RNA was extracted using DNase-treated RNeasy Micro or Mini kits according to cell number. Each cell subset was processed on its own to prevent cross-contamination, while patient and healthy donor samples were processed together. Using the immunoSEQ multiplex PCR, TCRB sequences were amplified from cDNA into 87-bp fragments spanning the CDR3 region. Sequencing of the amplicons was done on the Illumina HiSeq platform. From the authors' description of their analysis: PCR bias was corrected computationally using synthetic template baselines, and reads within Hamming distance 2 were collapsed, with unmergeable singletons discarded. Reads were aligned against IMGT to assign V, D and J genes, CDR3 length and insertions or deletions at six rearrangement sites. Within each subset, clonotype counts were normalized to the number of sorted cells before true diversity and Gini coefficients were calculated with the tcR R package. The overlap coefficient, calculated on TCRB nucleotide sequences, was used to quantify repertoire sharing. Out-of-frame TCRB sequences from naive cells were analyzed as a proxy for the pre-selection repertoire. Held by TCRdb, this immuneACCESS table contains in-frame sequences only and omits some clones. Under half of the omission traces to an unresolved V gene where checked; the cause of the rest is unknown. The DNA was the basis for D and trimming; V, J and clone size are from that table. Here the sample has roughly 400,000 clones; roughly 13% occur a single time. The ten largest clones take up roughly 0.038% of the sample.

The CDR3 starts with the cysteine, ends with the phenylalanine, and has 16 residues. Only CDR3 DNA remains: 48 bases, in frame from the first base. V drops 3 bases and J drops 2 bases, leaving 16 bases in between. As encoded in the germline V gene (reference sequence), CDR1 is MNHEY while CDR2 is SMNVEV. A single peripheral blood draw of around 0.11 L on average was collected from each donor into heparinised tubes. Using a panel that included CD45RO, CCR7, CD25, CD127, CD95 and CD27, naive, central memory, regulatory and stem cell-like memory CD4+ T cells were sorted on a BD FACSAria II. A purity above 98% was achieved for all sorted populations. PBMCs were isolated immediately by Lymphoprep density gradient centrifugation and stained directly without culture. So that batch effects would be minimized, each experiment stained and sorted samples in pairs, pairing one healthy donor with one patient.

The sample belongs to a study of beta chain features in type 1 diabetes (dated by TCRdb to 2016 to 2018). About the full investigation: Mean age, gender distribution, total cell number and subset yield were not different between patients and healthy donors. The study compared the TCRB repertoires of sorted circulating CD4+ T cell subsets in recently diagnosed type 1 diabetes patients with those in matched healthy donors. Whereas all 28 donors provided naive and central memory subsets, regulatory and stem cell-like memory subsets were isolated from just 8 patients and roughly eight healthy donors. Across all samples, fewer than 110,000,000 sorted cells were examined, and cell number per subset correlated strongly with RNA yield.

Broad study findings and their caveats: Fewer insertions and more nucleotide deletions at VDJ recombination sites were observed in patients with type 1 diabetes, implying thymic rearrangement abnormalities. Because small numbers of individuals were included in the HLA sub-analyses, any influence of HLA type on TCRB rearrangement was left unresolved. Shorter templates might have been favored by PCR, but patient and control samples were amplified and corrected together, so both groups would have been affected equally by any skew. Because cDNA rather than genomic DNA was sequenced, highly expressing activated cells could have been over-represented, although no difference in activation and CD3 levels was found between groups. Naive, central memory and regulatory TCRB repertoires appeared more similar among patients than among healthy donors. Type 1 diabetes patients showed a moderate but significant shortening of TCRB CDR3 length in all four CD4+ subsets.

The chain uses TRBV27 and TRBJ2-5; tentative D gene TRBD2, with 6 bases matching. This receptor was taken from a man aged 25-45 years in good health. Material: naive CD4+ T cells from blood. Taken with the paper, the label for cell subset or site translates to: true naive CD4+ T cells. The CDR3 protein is CASSLLGLSKQETQYF. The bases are TGTGCCAGCAGTTTGTTGGGACTTTCTAAACAAGAGACCCAGTACTTC.